These 18 T cell receptor beta chains came from one sample sequenced in a study of T cell responses to AZD1222 COVID-19 vaccine. Method: immunoSEQ multiplex PCR; TCRdb's copy keeps in-frame clones and lacks some. The sample shows fewer than 30,000 clones, 86% of them seen only once. Sequences were derived from peripheral blood, sampled 28 days after the second AZD1222 dose. The receptor source for this set is an adult who received the AZD1222 COVID-19 vaccine.

This clone was seen a handful of times. The chain uses TRBV7-3 and TRBJ2-2; D is possibly TRBD2 (6 bases). CDR3 length: 14 residues. From germline, CDR1 is SGHTA and CDR2 FQGTGA. V was trimmed by 5 bases and J by 7 bases, leaving 14 bases between them. For the CDR3, the DNA is TGTGCCAGCAGCCAAGGAGGGCCTGGCGGGGAGCTGTTTTTT. As protein: CASSQGGPGGELFF.

The rearrangement uses TRBV3-1 (or the pseudogene TRBV3-2) and TRBJ1-4; 11 nucleotides align to TRBD1. In germline, CDR1 is LGHDT, CDR2 YNNKEL (reference sequence). Losses at the gene ends were 1 base for V and 8 bases for J; bases not matched to a gene: 3. The CDR3 is 15 residues long. This chain's CDR3 is CASSQGTGGREKLFF. The CDR3 DNA reads as TGTGCCAGCAGCCAAGGGACAGGGGGCCGGGAAAAACTGTTTTTT.

The V call is TRBV30, the J call TRBJ1-6, with D hard to call. CDR1 and CDR2 from the germline V gene are GTSNPN and SVGIG (reference sequence). The CDR3 is 13 amino acids. Trimming cost V 7 bases and J 8 bases, with 15 bases left between them. CDR3 DNA: TGTGCCTCCGCGAGAAATTGGGATTCACCCCTCCACTTT. Translated: CASARNWDSPLHF.

The chain uses TRBV7-3 and TRBJ2-7; D possibly corresponds to TRBD2 (6 bases). From germline, CDR1 is SGHTA and CDR2 FQGTGA. The CDR3 is 14 amino acids. V lost 2 bases, J lost 7 bases, and 15 bases lay in between. The CDR3 DNA follows: TGTGCCAGCAGCTTAGGAGGGGACCTGGGAGAGCAGTACTTC. Translating gives CASSLGGDLGEQYF.

V usage is TRBV7-2 and J usage is TRBJ1-4; the D is unclear. The V gene's germline CDR1 is SGHTA and CDR2 FQGNSA. CDR3 length: 13 amino acids. With 1 base removed from V and 3 bases from J, the gap between germline ends came to 3 bases. The CDR3 region has the DNA TGTGCCAGCAGCTTAGGGGCTAATGAAAAACTGTTTTTT. Translating it yields CASSLGANEKLFF.

The rearrangement links TRBV30 to TRBJ1-6; D not resolved. The V and J ends lost 1 base and 7 bases respectively, with 8 bases between them. Germline V CDR1 and CDR2: GTSNPN, SVGIG (reference sequence). The CDR3 spans 13 residues. The CDR3, as DNA: TGTGCCTGGAGTGCAACACAGAATTCACCCCTCCACTTT. Translated, it gives CAWSATQNSPLHF.

The CDR3 DNA reads TGCGCCAGCAGCTCGGACAGGGCAGACTATGGCTACACCTTC. It codes for CASSSDRADYGYTF. J is TRBJ1-2 and V is TRBV5-1; 8 bases agree with TRBD1. The CDR3 runs 14 residues. The V segment lost 3 bases and the J segment 3 bases; nucleotides outside the gene matches: 4. Germline V gives CDR1 SGHRS, CDR2 YFSETQ. The full variable domain, completed using reference TRBV5-1 and TRBJ1-2, is KAGVTQTPRYLIKTRGQQVTLSCSPISGHRSVSWYQQTPGQGLQFLFEYFSETQRNKGNFPGRFSGRQFSNSRSEMNVSTLELGDSALYLCASSSDRADYGYTFGSGTRLTVV.

The chain carries TRBV6-5 and TRBJ1-6; 10 nucleotides line up with TRBD1. CDR1 and CDR2 from the germline V gene are MNHEY and SVGAGI. Trimming took 2 bases from V and 10 from J; bases not matched to a gene: 8. The CDR3 loop spans 16 amino acids. The DNA for the CDR3 is TGTGCCAGCAGTTACCCGCAGACAGGGGGCCCCTCACCCCTCCACTTT. It translates to CASSYPQTGGPSPLHF.

The chain joins TRBV28 to TRBJ1-5; D possibly corresponds to TRBD1 (5 bases). Germline CDR1 is MDHEN and CDR2 is SYDVKM. Trimming removed 2 bases from V and 5 bases from J, with 13 bases in between. The CDR3 totals 15 residues. The CDR3 sequence is CASSLGPGGYQPQHF. In nucleotides, the CDR3 is TGTGCCAGCAGTTTAGGTCCGGGGGGTTATCAGCCCCAGCATTTT.

CDR3 sequence: CASSLATGQTGELFF. CDR3 coding DNA: TGCGCCAGCAGCCTCGCGACAGGGCAAACCGGGGAGCTGTTTTTT. The chain employs TRBV4-1 and TRBJ2-2; 7 positions agree with TRBD1. Trimming removed 4 bases from V and 5 bases from J; junction bases left unmatched: 7. Germline loops: CDR1 MGHRA, CDR2 YSYEKL. This CDR3 region has 15 residues.

The table lists this clone with a count of one. This chain joins TRBV7-9 and TRBJ2-7; D possibly corresponds to TRBD1 (6 bases). The CDR3 has 14 amino acids. Trimming shortened V by 5 bases and J by 3 bases, and 14 bases separated the two germline ends. Germline-derived CDR1 and CDR2 are SEHNR and FQNEAQ (reference sequence). DNA for the CDR3: TGTGCCAGCAGCCCCTACAGGGCCGGCTACGAGCAGTACTTC. Translated: CASSPYRAGYEQYF.

This chain links TRBV3-1 (or the pseudogene TRBV3-2) with TRBJ2-3; D remains unclear. CDR1 LGHDT and CDR2 YNNKEL come from the germline V gene (reference sequence). The CDR3 runs 15 residues. The ends were cut back, 6 bases at V and 0 bases at J, with 13 bases in the middle. CDR3 DNA: TGTGCCAGCAGGGTGACTGTCGCTAGCACAGATACGCAGTATTTT. Translated, it gives CASRVTVASTDTQYF.

The rearrangement links TRBV6-1 to TRBJ1-2; no firm D call. Germline V gene sequence: CDR1 MNHNS, CDR2 SASEGT. This CDR3 spans 13 amino acids. The V end lost 0 bases, the J end lost 7 bases, and 9 bases lay between the germline ends. The CDR3 reads CASSEAGRGGYTF. The CDR3 DNA reads TGTGCCAGCAGTGAAGCAGGTCGGGGTGGCTACACCTTC.

V and J are TRBV9 and TRBJ2-2; TRBD2 aligns across 7 bases. V gave up 3 bases and J gave up 2 bases; unmatched junction bases: 7. The CDR3 is 16 amino acids. The germline gives CDR1 SGDLS, CDR2 YYNGEE. CDR3 residues: CASSEGLSKNTGELFF. For the CDR3, the DNA is TGTGCCAGCAGCGAGGGACTATCTAAAAACACCGGGGAGCTGTTTTTT.

The V gene is TRBV4-1, the J gene TRBJ2-7, with D perhaps TRBD1 or TRBD2 (5 bases each). V lost 1 base to trimming and J lost 2 bases, with 9 bases between them. CDR1 MGHRA and CDR2 YSYEKL come from the germline V gene. The CDR3 spans 14 residues. CDR3 sequence reads: CASSQVMGPYEQYF. As DNA, the CDR3 is TGCGCCAGCAGCCAAGTAATGGGACCCTACGAGCAGTACTTC.

The CDR3 bases are TGTGCCACCAGTGTCGCGGGAAGGGAAGAGACCCAGTACTTC. This translates into CATSVAGREETQYF. This rearrangement joins TRBV24-1 to TRBJ2-5, with D possibly TRBD2 on 6 matching bases. This CDR3 contains 14 residues. V lost 5 bases, J lost 3 bases, and 12 bases lay in between. Germline V CDR1 and CDR2: KGHDR, SFDVKD.

V and J are TRBV15 and TRBJ1-2; TRBD1 is a possible D gene (5 bases). Trimming stripped 1 base from V and 0 bases from J, with 9 bases between. This CDR3 has 15 residues. Germline CDR1 is LNHNV and CDR2 is YYDKDF (reference sequence). In DNA form, the CDR3 reads TGTGCCACCAGCAGAGGTCGGACACCTAACTATGGCTACACCTTC. Encoded protein: CATSRGRTPNYGYTF.

The chain recombines TRBV12-3 or TRBV12-4 with TRBJ1-5, with D unclear. The length of the CDR3 is 11 residues. The ends were cut back, 2 bases at V and 9 bases at J, with 5 bases in the middle. Here the CDR3 DNA reads TGTGCCAGCAGTTTACTCGGGCCCCAGCATTTT. This codes for CASSLLGPQHF.